This T cell receptor beta chain is drawn from a study of neurological immune-mediated disorders. Study-level results: None of the CDR3 amino acid sequences of expanded clones were shared across subjects, and this suggested private repertoires in all groups.

The germline V gene has CDR1 SEHNR and CDR2 FQNEAQ (reference sequence). The germline V and J ends were trimmed by 1 base and 5 bases, with 15 bases remaining between them. This CDR3 contains 15 residues. A word on this clonotype: Its cognate antigen is unknown.

TCRdb ran MiXCR on the 5' RACE reads and lists one entry per CDR3 protein. The data contain about 48,000 distinct CDR3 sequences, about 5.6% of them seen just once; the ten biggest clones take up about 1.3%. The J gene is TRBJ2-7, the V gene TRBV7-9, with a tentative D call TRBD1 (5 bases). The specimen sequenced was CD4+ T cells from blood. The sequence was obtained from a woman between 18 and 30 years old with multiple sclerosis. The CDR3 DNA reads TGTGCCAGCAGCTTAGGGGGCAGGCGTGTGGACGAGCAGTACTTC. Translated: CASSLGGRRVDEQYF. The full variable domain, in which reference TRBV7-9 and TRBJ2-7 provide the parts outside the CDR3, is DTGVSQNPRHKITKRGQNVTFRCDPISEHNRLYWYRQTLGQGPEFLTYFQNEAQLEKSRLLSDRFSAERPKGSFSTLEIQRTEQGDSAMYLCASSLGGRRVDEQYFGPGTRLTVT.